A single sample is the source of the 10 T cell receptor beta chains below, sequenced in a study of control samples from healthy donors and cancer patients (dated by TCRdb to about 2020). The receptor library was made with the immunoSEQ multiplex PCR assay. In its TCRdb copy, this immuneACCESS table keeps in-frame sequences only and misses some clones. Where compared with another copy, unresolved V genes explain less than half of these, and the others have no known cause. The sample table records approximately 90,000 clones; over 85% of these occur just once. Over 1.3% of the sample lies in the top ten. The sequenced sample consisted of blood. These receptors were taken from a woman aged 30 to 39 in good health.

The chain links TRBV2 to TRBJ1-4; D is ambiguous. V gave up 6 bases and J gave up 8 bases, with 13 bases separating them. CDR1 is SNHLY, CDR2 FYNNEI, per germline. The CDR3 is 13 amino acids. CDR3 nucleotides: TGTGCCAGCAGCCCCCCGGGCCGGGAAAAACTGTTTTTT. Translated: CASSPPGREKLFF. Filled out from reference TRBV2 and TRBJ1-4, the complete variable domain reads EPEVTQTPSHQVTQMGQEVILRCVPISNHLYFYWYRQILGQKVEFLVSFYNNEISEKSEIFDDQFSVERPDGSNFTLKIRSTKLEDSAMYFCASSPPGREKLFFGSGTQLSVL.

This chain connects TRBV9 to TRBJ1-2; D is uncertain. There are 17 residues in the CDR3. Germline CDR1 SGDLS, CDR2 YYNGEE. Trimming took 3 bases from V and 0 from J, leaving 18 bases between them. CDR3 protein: CASSAPVQELANYGYTF. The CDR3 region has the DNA TGTGCCAGCAGCGCCCCGGTGCAGGAATTGGCTAACTATGGCTACACCTTC.

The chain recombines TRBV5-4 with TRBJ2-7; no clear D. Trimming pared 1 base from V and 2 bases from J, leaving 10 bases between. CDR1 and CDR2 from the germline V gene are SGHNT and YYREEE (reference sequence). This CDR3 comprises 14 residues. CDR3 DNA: TGTGCCAGCAGCTTGTCAGGCATAGCCTACGAGCAGTACTTC. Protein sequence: CASSLSGIAYEQYF.

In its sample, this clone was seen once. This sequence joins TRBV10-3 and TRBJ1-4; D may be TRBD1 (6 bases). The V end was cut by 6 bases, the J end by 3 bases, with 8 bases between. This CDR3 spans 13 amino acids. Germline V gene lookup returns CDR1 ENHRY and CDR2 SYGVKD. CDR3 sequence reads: CAIRGAPNEKLFF. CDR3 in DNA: TGTGCCATCAGGGGGGCACCTAATGAAAAACTGTTTTTT.

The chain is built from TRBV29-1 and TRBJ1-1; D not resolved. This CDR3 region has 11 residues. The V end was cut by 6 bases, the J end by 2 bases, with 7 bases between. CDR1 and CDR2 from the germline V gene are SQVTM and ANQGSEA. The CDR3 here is CSVQANTEAFF. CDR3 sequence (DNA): TGCAGCGTCCAAGCTAACACTGAAGCTTTCTTT. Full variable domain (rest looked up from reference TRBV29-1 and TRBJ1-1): SAVISQKPSRDICQRGTSLTIQCQVDSQVTMMFWYRQQPGQSLTLIATANQGSEATYESGFVIDKFPISRPNLTFSTLTVSNMSPEDSSIYLCSVQANTEAFFGQGTRLTVV.

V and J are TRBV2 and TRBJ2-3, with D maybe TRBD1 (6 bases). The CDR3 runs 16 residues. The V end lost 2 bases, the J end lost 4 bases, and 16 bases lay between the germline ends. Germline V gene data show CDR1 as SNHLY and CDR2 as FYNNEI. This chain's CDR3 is CASSERNRVLADTQYF. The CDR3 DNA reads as TGTGCCAGCAGTGAACGGAACAGGGTACTCGCAGATACGCAGTATTTT.

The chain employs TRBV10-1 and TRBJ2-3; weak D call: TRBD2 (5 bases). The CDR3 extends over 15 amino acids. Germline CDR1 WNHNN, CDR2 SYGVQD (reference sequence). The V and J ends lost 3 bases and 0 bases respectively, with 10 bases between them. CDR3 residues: CASSDYTGSTDTQYF. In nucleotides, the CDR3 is TGCGCCAGCAGTGACTACACGGGGAGCACAGATACGCAGTATTTT.

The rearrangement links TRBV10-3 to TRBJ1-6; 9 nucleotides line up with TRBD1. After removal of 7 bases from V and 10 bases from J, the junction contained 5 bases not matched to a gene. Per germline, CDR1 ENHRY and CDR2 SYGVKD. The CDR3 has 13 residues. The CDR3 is CAITGTGYSPLHF. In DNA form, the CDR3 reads TGTGCCATCACCGGGACAGGGTACTCACCCCTCCACTTT.

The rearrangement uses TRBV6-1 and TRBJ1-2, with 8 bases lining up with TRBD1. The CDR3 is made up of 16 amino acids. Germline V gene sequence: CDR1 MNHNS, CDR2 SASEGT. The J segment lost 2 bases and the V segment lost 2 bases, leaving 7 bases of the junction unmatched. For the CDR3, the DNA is TGTGCCAGCAGTGAAATCGGACAGGGTCGAAACTATGGCTACACCTTC. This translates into CASSEIGQGRNYGYTF.

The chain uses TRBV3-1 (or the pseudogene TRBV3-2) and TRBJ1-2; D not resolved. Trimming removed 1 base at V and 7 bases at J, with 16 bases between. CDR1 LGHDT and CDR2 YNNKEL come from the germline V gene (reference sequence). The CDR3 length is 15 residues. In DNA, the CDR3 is TGTGCCAGCAGCCAAGTCAGGCCCATGGAGGGTGGCTACACCTTC. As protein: CASSQVRPMEGGYTF.